A selection of T cell receptor beta chains follows, all from one sample in a study of blood T cells in healthy people across ages. TCRdb used MiXCR to reprocess the 5' RACE reads, holding one entry per CDR3 protein. The sample holds approximately 290,000 distinct CDR3 sequences, 25% to 30% seen once. Source material: blood. The receptors were sampled from a woman aged 70-85 years in good health. Both conserved end residues are part of each CDR3. Fields, in order: V gene, D gene, clone size, J gene, CDR3 length, CDR3 protein, CDR3 DNA. D genes are given only for firm matches. Size values are once, few and many counts, or a class for expanded clones, and some rows have none.

>TRBV11-2|TRBD2|NA|TRBJ2-3|20
CASSLGVSGRVVRSVNTQYF
TGTGCCAGCAGCTTAGGGGTTAGCGGGAGGGTAGTCCGAAGTGTGAATACGCAGTATTTT
>TRBV5-1|NA|few|TRBJ2-2|16
CASSLKQNPNTGEPFF
TGCGCCAGCAGCTTGAAACAGAACCCGAACACCGGGGAGCCGTTTTTT
>TRBV29-1|NA|few|TRBJ2-5|12
CSVFRGGETQYF
TGCAGCGTTTTCAGAGGGGGAGAGACCCAGTACTTC
>TRBV9|NA|NA|TRBJ2-5|15
CASSVGRAVKETQYF
TGTGCCAGCAGCGTAGGTAGGGCGGTAAAAGAGACCCAGTACTTC
>TRBV2|TRBD1|many|TRBJ2-1|13
CASKGQGYNEQFF
TGTGCCAGCAAAGGACAGGGCTACAATGAGCAGTTCTTC
>TRBV4-1|TRBD1|NA|TRBJ2-1|16
CASSQQTGVRRNEQFF
TGCGCCAGCAGCCAACAAACAGGGGTCAGGAGGAATGAGCAGTTCTTC
>TRBV29-1|NA|few|TRBJ2-7|11
CSVGNSYEQYF
TGCAGCGTTGGGAACTCCTACGAGCAGTACTTC
>TRBV7-2|TRBD2|few|TRBJ2-1|16
CASSPTWGLGDNEQFF
TGTGCCAGCAGCCCCACCTGGGGACTAGGGGACAATGAGCAGTTCTTC
>TRBV3-1|NA|NA|TRBJ2-1|17
CASSQEAAAGFRNEQFF
TGTGCCAGCAGCCAAGAGGCGGCCGCGGGATTTCGCAATGAGCAGTTCTTC
>TRBV18|NA|NA|TRBJ2-1|15
CASSPQGRDPNEQFF
TGTGCCAGCTCACCACAGGGGCGGGATCCGAATGAGCAGTTCTTC
>TRBV5-1|NA|few|TRBJ1-1|14
CASRSDLLNTEAFF
TGCGCCAGCAGGTCCGACCTCCTGAACACTGAAGCTTTCTTT
>TRBV20-1|TRBD2|many|TRBJ2-3|14
CSAYSGRSTDTQYF
TGCAGTGCCTATAGCGGGAGGAGCACAGATACGCAGTATTTT
>TRBV11-1|TRBD2|NA|TRBJ2-1|15
CASSVEREGPYEQFF
TGTGCCAGCAGCGTGGAGCGGGAGGGCCCCTATGAGCAGTTCTTC
>TRBV9|NA|few|TRBJ1-5|15
CASSPHGTSNQPQHF
TGTGCCAGCAGCCCGCATGGGACATCTAATCAGCCCCAGCATTTT
>TRBV7-3|NA|few|TRBJ2-1|15
CASSARAGVGAEQFF
TGTGCCAGCAGCGCTAGGGCAGGGGTGGGAGCTGAGCAGTTCTTC
>TRBV6-1|TRBD2|NA|TRBJ2-1|18
CASTLRTSGTGITYERYF
TGTGCCAGCACCTTACGGACTAGCGGGACCGGAATTACTTACGAGCGGTACTTC
>TRBV7-9|NA|NA|TRBJ2-5|12
CASSQAVEAPFF
TGTGCCAGCAGCCAAGCAGTGGAGGCTCCGTTCTTC
>TRBV15|TRBD1|NA|TRBJ2-7|13
CATIGTDKYEQYF
TGTGCCACCATCGGGACAGATAAGTACGAGCAGTACTTC
>TRBV9|NA|NA|TRBJ2-5|17
CASSSSAQGPTEETQYF
TGTGCCAGCAGCTCTTCCGCCCAAGGCCCTACGGAAGAGACCCAGTACTTC
>TRBV15|TRBD2|once|TRBJ2-1|20
CATSRTTSGSFQFGYNEQFF
TGTGCCACCAGCAGAACGACTAGCGGGAGTTTTCAGTTTGGGTACAATGAGCAGTTCTTC
>TRBV5-1|NA|NA|TRBJ2-2|15
CASSLAQSEAGELFF
TGCGCCAGCAGCTTGGCTCAGAGCGAGGCCGGGGAGCTGTTTTTT
>TRBV4-3|TRBD2|few|TRBJ2-7|15
CASSQDASGTAEQYF
TGCGCCAGCAGCCAAGATGCTAGCGGGACTGCCGAGCAGTACTTC
>TRBV6-2/TRBV6-3|NA|NA|TRBJ1-1|15
CASDRAGGAETEAFF
TGTGCCAGCGATCGGGCCGGGGGGGCAGAGACTGAAGCTTTCTTT
>TRBV5-1|TRBD1|NA|TRBJ2-1|16
CASSFRQGILSSEQFF
TGCGCCAGCAGCTTTAGACAGGGGATTCTGTCCTCTGAGCAGTTCTTC
>TRBV7-9|NA|NA|TRBJ2-5|15
CASSFSGQVIETQYF
TGTGCCAGCAGCTTCTCAGGACAAGTAATAGAGACCCAGTACTTC
>TRBV5-1|TRBD1|few|TRBJ1-1|15
CASSLGGRGRTEAFF
TGCGCCAGCAGCTTGGGCGGCAGGGGGAGGACTGAAGCTTTCTTT
>TRBV20-1|NA|NA|TRBJ2-6|14
CSEGHFSGANVLTF
TGCAGTGAGGGCCATTTCTCTGGGGCCAACGTCCTGACTTTC
>TRBV29-1|TRBD2|many|TRBJ2-5|12
CSATSGQETQYF
TGCAGCGCTACTAGCGGCCAAGAGACCCAGTACTTC
>TRBV18|NA|NA|TRBJ1-1|12
CASSPAGSEAFF
TGTGCCAGCTCACCTGCGGGGTCTGAAGCTTTCTTT
>TRBV14|TRBD2|NA|TRBJ2-1|15
CASRVSGSEYNEQFF
TGTGCCAGCAGGGTTAGCGGGAGTGAGTACAATGAGCAGTTCTTC
>TRBV5-1|NA|few|TRBJ1-2|13
CASTYDRSYGYTF
TGCGCCAGCACCTACGACCGGTCCTATGGCTACACCTTC
>TRBV5-4|NA|once|TRBJ2-5|15
CASSLMGAEQETQYF
TGTGCCAGCAGCTTGATGGGGGCAGAGCAAGAGACCCAGTACTTC